A selection of T cell receptor beta chains follows, all from one sample in a study of blood T cell repertoires in COVID-19. The table came from immunoSEQ multiplex PCR; TCRdb's copy has only in-frame clones and leaves some out. Among more than 100,000 clones listed, approximately 70% were seen once. The source material was peripheral blood. All receptors come from a human donor with acute or convalescent COVID-19. The donor label of this sample is uncertain. The CDR3 runs from the conserved cysteine through the conserved F or W. The D gene is left open where the match is weak. Clone sizes are given selectively: once, few, many, or a class where the clone is expanded.

d_call: TRBD1
v_call: TRBV7-9
j_call: TRBJ1-1
clone_size: many
cdr3_nt: TGTGCCAGCAGCCTCCCCCTGACAGGGGAAGGCGTTCGCACTGAAGCTTTCTTT
cdr3_aa: CASSLPLTGEGVRTEAFF

d_call: TRBD2
v_call: TRBV7-8
j_call: TRBJ2-3
clone_size: once
cdr3_nt: TGTGCCAGCAGCTTAGTCAGCGGGGGGGCGACAGATACGCAGTATTTT
cdr3_aa: CASSLVSGGATDTQYF

d_call: .
v_call: TRBV23-1
j_call: TRBJ1-1
clone_size: .
cdr3_nt: TGCGCCAGCAGTCCAGGGTTCACTGAAGCTTTCTTT
cdr3_aa: CASSPGFTEAFF

d_call: .
v_call: TRBV12-5
j_call: TRBJ1-1
clone_size: .
cdr3_nt: TGTGCTAGTGGTTTGGTACCTAGGGAGGCCACTGAAGCTTTCTTT
cdr3_aa: CASGLVPREATEAFF

d_call: TRBD1
v_call: TRBV27
j_call: TRBJ2-5
clone_size: .
cdr3_nt: TGTGCCAGCAGTCCTTGGACAGGGTTTCGAGAGACCCAGTACTTC
cdr3_aa: CASSPWTGFRETQYF

d_call: TRBD1
v_call: TRBV7-9
j_call: TRBJ2-1
clone_size: .
cdr3_nt: TGTGCCAGCAGCCCGGACAGGGGACGATACAATGAGCAGTTCTTC
cdr3_aa: CASSPDRGRYNEQFF

d_call: TRBD2
v_call: TRBV15
j_call: TRBJ2-1
clone_size: .
cdr3_nt: TGTGCCACCAGCGCTAGCGGGGGCAATGAGCAGTTCTTC
cdr3_aa: CATSASGGNEQFF

d_call: .
v_call: TRBV14
j_call: TRBJ2-5
clone_size: .
cdr3_nt: TGTGCCAGCAGCCCCACTGGCGGGACCCAGTACTTC
cdr3_aa: CASSPTGGTQYF

d_call: .
v_call: TRBV5-6
j_call: TRBJ1-3
clone_size: .
cdr3_nt: TGTGCCAGCAGCCCGCGGACAGTCTCTGGAAACACCATATATTTT
cdr3_aa: CASSPRTVSGNTIYF

d_call: .
v_call: TRBV4-1
j_call: TRBJ1-1
clone_size: .
cdr3_nt: TGCGCCAGCAGCGAAGGGGCAGGTGAAGCTTTCTTT
cdr3_aa: CASSEGAGEAFF

d_call: .
v_call: TRBV5-1
j_call: TRBJ1-2
clone_size: .
cdr3_nt: TGCGCCAGCAGCTTCTTTCTGGAGGGACTCTACTATGGCTACACCTTC
cdr3_aa: CASSFFLEGLYYGYTF

d_call: .
v_call: TRBV14
j_call: TRBJ2-3
clone_size: .
cdr3_nt: TGTGCCAGCAGCCAAGATCGCAACACCCGCACAGATACGCAGTATTTT
cdr3_aa: CASSQDRNTRTDTQYF

d_call: .
v_call: TRBV5-1
j_call: TRBJ2-5
clone_size: .
cdr3_nt: TGCGCCAGCAGCTTCACAGAAGAGACCCAGTACTTC
cdr3_aa: CASSFTEETQYF

d_call: TRBD1
v_call: TRBV2
j_call: TRBJ1-2
clone_size: .
cdr3_nt: TGTGCCAGCAGACCCGGACAGGGAGGGTATGGCTACACCTTC
cdr3_aa: CASRPGQGGYGYTF

d_call: TRBD2
v_call: TRBV3-1/TRBV3-2
j_call: TRBJ2-3
clone_size: .
cdr3_nt: TGTGCCAGCAGCCAAGAGGGGACTAGCGGGGGGGCAGATACGCAGTATTTT
cdr3_aa: CASSQEGTSGGADTQYF

d_call: TRBD1
v_call: TRBV9
j_call: TRBJ1-1
clone_size: .
cdr3_nt: TGTGCCAGCTCTTACGGACAGGCGAACACTGAAGCTTTCTTT
cdr3_aa: CASSYGQANTEAFF

d_call: TRBD2
v_call: TRBV4-2
j_call: TRBJ2-7
clone_size: .
cdr3_nt: TGTGCCAGCAGCCAATCGCTAGCGGGGGGGCTCTACGAGCAGTACTTC
cdr3_aa: CASSQSLAGGLYEQYF

d_call: .
v_call: TRBV5-6
j_call: TRBJ2-7
clone_size: .
cdr3_nt: TGTGCCAGCAGCTGGGGGACTCCCTCCTACGAGCAGTACTTC
cdr3_aa: CASSWGTPSYEQYF

d_call: TRBD1
v_call: TRBV28
j_call: TRBJ1-1
clone_size: .
cdr3_nt: TGTGCCAGCCCGGGACAGGGGGCTAACACTGAAGCTTTCTTT
cdr3_aa: CASPGQGANTEAFF

d_call: .
v_call: TRBV9
j_call: TRBJ1-1
clone_size: few
cdr3_nt: TGTGCCAGCAGCGTAACAGGGAGCACTGAAGCTTTCTTT
cdr3_aa: CASSVTGSTEAFF

d_call: .
v_call: TRBV10-3
j_call: TRBJ2-5
clone_size: .
cdr3_nt: TGTGCCACCAACAAAGGCGGGTACGAGGCCCAGTACTTC
cdr3_aa: CATNKGGYEAQYF

d_call: TRBD1
v_call: TRBV5-1
j_call: TRBJ1-2
clone_size: .
cdr3_nt: TGCGCCAGCAGCTTGGATATCGGGACAGGGCGCGGCTACACCTTC
cdr3_aa: CASSLDIGTGRGYTF

d_call: .
v_call: TRBV5-5
j_call: TRBJ1-6
clone_size: .
cdr3_nt: TGTGCCAGCAGCTTGGTGACATATAATTCACCCCTCCACTTT
cdr3_aa: CASSLVTYNSPLHF

d_call: .
v_call: TRBV5-5
j_call: TRBJ2-1
clone_size: few
cdr3_nt: TGTGCCAGCAGCTTGGGGGGCTACTCCTACAATGAGCAGTTCTTC
cdr3_aa: CASSLGGYSYNEQFF

d_call: .
v_call: TRBV2
j_call: TRBJ1-6
clone_size: .
cdr3_nt: TGTGCCAGCAGAGGTGCAGGGGTGAATAATTCACCCCTCCACTTT
cdr3_aa: CASRGAGVNNSPLHF

d_call: .
v_call: TRBV6-5
j_call: TRBJ2-5
clone_size: .
cdr3_nt: TGTGCCAGCAGGGATCCACAGGGTGTCAGGACCCAGTACTTC
cdr3_aa: CASRDPQGVRTQYF

d_call: TRBD1
v_call: TRBV27
j_call: TRBJ1-2
clone_size: .
cdr3_nt: TGTGCCAGCAGTTGGGGACAGGGGGACGGCTACACCTTC
cdr3_aa: CASSWGQGDGYTF

d_call: .
v_call: TRBV2
j_call: TRBJ1-1
clone_size: .
cdr3_nt: TGTGCCAGCGTCGGGAGCAGCGAGTTTCGGAACACTGAAGCTTTCTTT
cdr3_aa: CASVGSSEFRNTEAFF

d_call: .
v_call: TRBV4-1
j_call: TRBJ1-3
clone_size: few
cdr3_nt: TGCGCCAGCAGCCAAGTTTTCTCCTCTGGAAACACCATATATTTT
cdr3_aa: CASSQVFSSGNTIYF

d_call: .
v_call: TRBV24-1
j_call: TRBJ1-2
clone_size: .
cdr3_nt: TGTGCCACCAGTGATTTCGTCGGAGACGGCTACACCTTC
cdr3_aa: CATSDFVGDGYTF

d_call: TRBD1
v_call: TRBV5-1
j_call: TRBJ1-2
clone_size: .
cdr3_nt: TGCGCCAGCAGCTCGACGGGACCTGGACAGGGCGGCTACACCTTC
cdr3_aa: CASSSTGPGQGGYTF

d_call: TRBD2
v_call: TRBV4-2
j_call: TRBJ2-2
clone_size: once
cdr3_nt: TGTGCCAGCAGCTGGACTAGCGGGGGAGGGAACACCGGGGAGCTGTTTTTT
cdr3_aa: CASSWTSGGGNTGELFF

d_call: TRBD1
v_call: TRBV19
j_call: TRBJ2-5
clone_size: once
cdr3_nt: TGTGCCAGTAGTATTTCAGGGGGCAGGGAGACCCAGTACTTC
cdr3_aa: CASSISGGRETQYF

d_call: TRBD1
v_call: TRBV11-2
j_call: TRBJ1-1
clone_size: .
cdr3_nt: TGTGCCAGCAGCCAGGACAGGGGGCAGTTAGGCACTGAAGCTTTCTTT
cdr3_aa: CASSQDRGQLGTEAFF

d_call: .
v_call: TRBV4-1
j_call: TRBJ1-2
clone_size: once
cdr3_nt: TGCGCCAGCAGCCAAGGAAGAGACAGGCCTAACTATGGCTACACCTTC
cdr3_aa: CASSQGRDRPNYGYTF

d_call: .
v_call: TRBV7-2
j_call: TRBJ2-2
clone_size: .
cdr3_nt: TGTGCCAGCAGTCGAACCCCCCGCGCCGGGTGGAACACCGGGGAGCTGTTTTTT
cdr3_aa: CASSRTPRAGWNTGELFF

d_call: .
v_call: TRBV2
j_call: TRBJ2-2
clone_size: .
cdr3_nt: TGTGCCAGCAGGATCAGGGAGGCGAACACCGGGGAGCTGTTTTTT
cdr3_aa: CASRIREANTGELFF

d_call: TRBD1
v_call: TRBV27
j_call: TRBJ2-5
clone_size: many
cdr3_nt: TGTGCCAGCAACAGCCCAGGGGGTTCTGAGGCCCAGTACTTC
cdr3_aa: CASNSPGGSEAQYF

d_call: TRBD2
v_call: TRBV4-2
j_call: TRBJ2-1
clone_size: .
cdr3_nt: TGTGCCAGCAGCCGGGACTGGACTAGCGGGGGCGATGAGCAGTTCTTC
cdr3_aa: CASSRDWTSGGDEQFF

d_call: TRBD2
v_call: TRBV5-6
j_call: TRBJ2-5
clone_size: .
cdr3_nt: TGTGCCAGCCGAGGGCGGGGGTACCAAGAGACCCAGTACTTC
cdr3_aa: CASRGRGYQETQYF

d_call: TRBD1
v_call: TRBV6-5
j_call: TRBJ2-1
clone_size: .
cdr3_nt: TGTGCCAGCACCTTTTGGGGTGAGACAGGGGGCTTCTTC
cdr3_aa: CASTFWGETGGFF

d_call: TRBD2
v_call: TRBV6-5
j_call: TRBJ2-1
clone_size: many
cdr3_nt: TGTGCCAGCAGGTGGACTAGCGGCTACAATGAGCAGTTCTTC
cdr3_aa: CASRWTSGYNEQFF

d_call: TRBD2
v_call: TRBV6-1
j_call: TRBJ2-7
clone_size: few
cdr3_nt: TGTGCCAGCAGTGAAGAGAAGCGGGGGGGAGCCTCCTACGAGCAGTACTTC
cdr3_aa: CASSEEKRGGASYEQYF

d_call: TRBD1
v_call: TRBV7-9
j_call: TRBJ1-5
clone_size: few
cdr3_nt: TGTGCCAGCAGCTCGACAGGGGCCGGTCAGCCCCAGCATTTT
cdr3_aa: CASSSTGAGQPQHF

d_call: TRBD2
v_call: TRBV9
j_call: TRBJ2-1
clone_size: .
cdr3_nt: TGTGCCAGCAGCACCGGGACTACCTCGGGCAATGAGCAGTTCTTC
cdr3_aa: CASSTGTTSGNEQFF

d_call: .
v_call: TRBV20-1
j_call: TRBJ1-2
clone_size: .
cdr3_nt: TGCAGTGCTAGTTGGGGGCAGGGGCGTGGCTACACCTTC
cdr3_aa: CSASWGQGRGYTF

d_call: .
v_call: TRBV19
j_call: TRBJ2-1
clone_size: once
cdr3_nt: TGTGCCAGTAGCTTCCCAGGGACTTCCTACAATGAGCAGTTCTTC
cdr3_aa: CASSFPGTSYNEQFF

d_call: TRBD1
v_call: TRBV5-1
j_call: TRBJ2-1
clone_size: .
cdr3_nt: TGCGCCAGCACCCCTGCCCCACAGGGGAGCTCCTACAATGAGCAGTTCTTC
cdr3_aa: CASTPAPQGSSYNEQFF

d_call: .
v_call: TRBV7-3
j_call: TRBJ1-6
clone_size: .
cdr3_nt: TGTGCCAGCAGCTTAAACGGCAGGAAGTATTCACCCCTCCACTTT
cdr3_aa: CASSLNGRKYSPLHF

d_call: .
v_call: TRBV7-2
j_call: TRBJ2-3
clone_size: .
cdr3_nt: TGTGCCAGCAGCTTAATGCGGGGGCACACAGATACGCAGTATTTT
cdr3_aa: CASSLMRGHTDTQYF

d_call: .
v_call: TRBV7-9
j_call: TRBJ2-7
clone_size: .
cdr3_nt: TGTGCCAGCAGCTTAGATATCTACGAGCAGTACTTC
cdr3_aa: CASSLDIYEQYF

d_call: .
v_call: TRBV6-5
j_call: TRBJ1-1
clone_size: .
cdr3_nt: TGTGCCAGCAGTCGTAATCAGGGGTCGACTGAAGCTTTCTTT
cdr3_aa: CASSRNQGSTEAFF

d_call: .
v_call: TRBV24-1
j_call: TRBJ2-2
clone_size: .
cdr3_nt: TGTGCCACCAGGGGCGCCGACACCGGGGAGCTGTTTTTT
cdr3_aa: CATRGADTGELFF

d_call: .
v_call: TRBV30
j_call: TRBJ1-5
clone_size: .
cdr3_nt: TGTGCCTGGACTCCGAAAGGGGGATCCAGCAATCAGCCCCAGCATTTT
cdr3_aa: CAWTPKGGSSNQPQHF